This T cell receptor beta chain was captured by sequencing in a study of OX40 agonist ivuxolimab in advanced cancers. For the wider study: Ivuxolimab, which targeted the costimulatory receptor OX40 (CD134), was an agonistic, fully human IgG2 monoclonal antibody. Intravenous ivuxolimab was administered to patients every 2 weeks at six dose levels: 0.01, 0.1, 0.3, 1.5, 3 and 10 mg/kg. Of the 50 to 55 dose-escalation patients, hepatocellular carcinoma was present in approximately 20, melanoma in approximately 15, renal cell carcinoma in 9 and head and neck cancer in 9. In the dose-escalation cohort, 82.7% of patients were male, and the mean age was roughly 60 years with a range of roughly 20 to 79. Prior anti-PD-1, anti-PD-L1 or anti-CTLA-4 therapy was permitted, and about two fifths of dose-escalation patients had received checkpoint inhibitors. Partial responses occurred in three dose-escalation patients: two with cutaneous melanoma and one with hepatocellular carcinoma. The purpose of peripheral TCRbeta sequencing was to test whether ivuxolimab changed TCR sequence diversity and led to clonal T-cell expansion. The paper reports the monotherapy dose-escalation portion (N ≈ 50 patients) of the phase I ivuxolimab trial. General conclusions and limits of the study: On average, CD8+ T cells showed more expanded clones than CD4+ T cells after ivuxolimab. Antigen specificity was not determined for the clonally expanded peripheral T cells. Clonal expansion of both CD4+ and CD8+ blood T cells was observed from baseline to week 6 at doses 0.1 to 3.0 mg/kg. In the 0.1-3.0 mg/kg groups, partial responders were among the patients with the lowest normalized peripheral clonal expansion, particularly in CD8+ T cells. Low levels of normalized T-cell clonal expansion were also shown by some nonresponding patients.

For sequencing of the TCRbeta CDR3 region, genomic DNA was extracted from the sorted cells. The immunoSEQ Assay was used for sequencing of TCRbeta CDR3 regions. Imported from immuneACCESS, the table was reduced by TCRdb to in-frame sequences with V and J called. These copies leave out some clones; in studies compared against another copy, an unresolved V gene accounts for under half, and the cause of the remainder is not known. Within this sample are tens of thousands of clones, with about three quarters of them counted one time only. The top ten hold 7.3% of the sample. Patients with a history of autoimmune disease or receiving systemic immunosuppression were excluded from the trial. Peripheral blood for TCR sequencing was collected from all dose cohorts at baseline, on cycle 4 day 1, and on cycle 7 day 1. The samples were taken from a phase I, first-in-human, multicenter, open-label dose-escalation trial of ivuxolimab. The trial enrolled adults with locally advanced or metastatic head and neck squamous cell, hepatocellular, melanoma or renal cell carcinoma. Before TCR sequencing, CD4+ and CD8+ T cells were separately sorted from peripheral blood.

This clone has only a few counts. What this receptor recognizes is not known. The sample holds no much larger clone one base away, and base qualities are not on file. The CDR3 goes from the cysteine to the phenylalanine over 16 residues. CDR3 DNA only is kept here, 48 bases in frame from base 1. V is cut by 1 base and J by 7 bases, and the space between the germline ends is 17 bases. In the germline V gene, CDR1 corresponds to SGHTA and CDR2 to FQGNSA. Recombination joined TRBV7-2 with TRBJ1-5; matching of 5 bases hints at TRBD1 as the D gene. The clonotype originates from an adult with an advanced solid tumor such as melanoma, head and neck, liver or kidney cancer. Sequencing used CD4+ or CD8+ T cells sorted from blood, obtained in a trial of the OX40 agonist ivuxolimab. This receptor carries the CDR3 CASSLEIVGGIQPQHF. The DNA is as follows: TGTGCCAGCAGCTTAGAAATTGTGGGGGGAATACAGCCCCAGCATTTT.